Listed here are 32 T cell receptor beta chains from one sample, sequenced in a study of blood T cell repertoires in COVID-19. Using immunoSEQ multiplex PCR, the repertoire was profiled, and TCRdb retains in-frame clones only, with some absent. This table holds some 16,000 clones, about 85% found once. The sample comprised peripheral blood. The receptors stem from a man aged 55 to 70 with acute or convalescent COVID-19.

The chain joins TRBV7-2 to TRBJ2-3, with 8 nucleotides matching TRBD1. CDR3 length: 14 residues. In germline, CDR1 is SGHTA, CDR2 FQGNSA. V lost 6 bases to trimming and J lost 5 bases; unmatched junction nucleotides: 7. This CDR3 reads CASSYLGQGDTQYF. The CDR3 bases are TGTGCCAGCAGTTACCTTGGACAGGGAGATACGCAGTATTTT.

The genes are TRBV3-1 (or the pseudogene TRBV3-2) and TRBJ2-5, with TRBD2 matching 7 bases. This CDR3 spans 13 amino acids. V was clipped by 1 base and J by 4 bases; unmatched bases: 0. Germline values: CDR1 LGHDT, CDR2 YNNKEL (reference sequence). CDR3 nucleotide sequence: TGTGCCAGCAGCCAAGGCGGGGGAGAGACCCAGTACTTC. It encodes CASSQGGGETQYF.

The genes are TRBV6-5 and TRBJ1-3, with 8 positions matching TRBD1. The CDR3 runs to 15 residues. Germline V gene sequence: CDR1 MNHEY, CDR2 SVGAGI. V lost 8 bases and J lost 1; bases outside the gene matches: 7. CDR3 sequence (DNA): TGTGCCAGCGGCTGGACAGGGAGATCTGGAAACACCATATATTTT. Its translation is CASGWTGRSGNTIYF.

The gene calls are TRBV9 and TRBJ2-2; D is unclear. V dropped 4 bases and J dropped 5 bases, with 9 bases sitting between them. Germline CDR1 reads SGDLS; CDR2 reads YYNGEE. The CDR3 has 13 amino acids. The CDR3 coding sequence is TGTGCCAGCAGCCTAAGTTGGACCGGGGAGCTGTTTTTT. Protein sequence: CASSLSWTGELFF.

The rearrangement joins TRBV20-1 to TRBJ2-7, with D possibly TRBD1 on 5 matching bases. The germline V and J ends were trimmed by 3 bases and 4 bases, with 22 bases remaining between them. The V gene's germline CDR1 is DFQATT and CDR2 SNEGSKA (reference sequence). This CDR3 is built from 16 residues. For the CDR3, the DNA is TGCAGTGCTAGTAGTGAAGGTAGGGGCGGAACATACGAGCAGTACTTC. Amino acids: CSASSEGRGGTYEQYF.

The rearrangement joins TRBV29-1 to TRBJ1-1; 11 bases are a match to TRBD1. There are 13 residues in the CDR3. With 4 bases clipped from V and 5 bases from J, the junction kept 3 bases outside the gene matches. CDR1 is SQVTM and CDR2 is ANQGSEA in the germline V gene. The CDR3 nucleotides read TGCAGCGTTGGGGGACAGGGGGGAACTGAAGCTTTCTTT. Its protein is CSVGGQGGTEAFF.

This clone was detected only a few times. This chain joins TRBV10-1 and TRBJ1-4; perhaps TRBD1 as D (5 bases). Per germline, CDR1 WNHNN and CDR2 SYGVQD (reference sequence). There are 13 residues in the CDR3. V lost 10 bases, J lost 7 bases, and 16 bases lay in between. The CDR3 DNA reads TGCGCCAACAAAGCTCGGGGGAGTGAAAAACTGTTTTTT. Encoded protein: CANKARGSEKLFF.

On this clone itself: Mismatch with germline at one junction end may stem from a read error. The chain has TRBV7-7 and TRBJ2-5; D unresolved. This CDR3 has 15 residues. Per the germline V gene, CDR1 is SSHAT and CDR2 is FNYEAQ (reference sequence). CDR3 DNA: TGTGCTAGCAGCCTCACCGGGTCGAACGTCGAGACCCAGTACTTC. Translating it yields CASSLTGSNVETQYF. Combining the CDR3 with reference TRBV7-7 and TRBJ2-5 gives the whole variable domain GAGVSQSPRYKVTKRGQDVTLRCDPISSHATLYWYQQALGQGPEFLTYFNYEAQPDKSGLPSDRFSAERPEGSISTLTIQRTEQRDSAMYRCASSLTGSNVETQYFGPGTRLLVL.

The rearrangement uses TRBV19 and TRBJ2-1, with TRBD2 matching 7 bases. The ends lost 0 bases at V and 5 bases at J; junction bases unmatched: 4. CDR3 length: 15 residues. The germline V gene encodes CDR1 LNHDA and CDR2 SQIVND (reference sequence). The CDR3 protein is CASSIEPAGHNEQFF. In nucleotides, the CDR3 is TGTGCCAGTAGTATAGAACCAGCGGGGCACAATGAGCAGTTCTTC.

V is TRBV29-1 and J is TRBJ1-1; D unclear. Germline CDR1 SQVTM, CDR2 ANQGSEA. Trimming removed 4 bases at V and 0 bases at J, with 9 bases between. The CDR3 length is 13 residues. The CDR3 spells CSVAGPMNTEAFF. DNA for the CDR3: TGCAGCGTTGCTGGGCCGATGAACACTGAAGCTTTCTTT.

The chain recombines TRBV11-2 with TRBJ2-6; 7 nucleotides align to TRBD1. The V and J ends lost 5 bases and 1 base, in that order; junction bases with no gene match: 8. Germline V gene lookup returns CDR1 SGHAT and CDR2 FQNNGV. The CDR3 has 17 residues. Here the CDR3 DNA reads TGTGCCAGCAGCCCGACAGGGAAACGGTCTGGGGCCAACGTCCTGACTTTC. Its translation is CASSPTGKRSGANVLTF.

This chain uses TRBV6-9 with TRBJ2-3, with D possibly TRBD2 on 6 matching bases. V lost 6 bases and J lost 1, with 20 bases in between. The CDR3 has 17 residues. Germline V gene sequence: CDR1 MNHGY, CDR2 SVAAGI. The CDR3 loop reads CASSRRAEGGGTDTQYF. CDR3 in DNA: TGTGCCAGCAGCCGCCGGGCGGAGGGCGGGGGCACAGATACGCAGTATTTT.

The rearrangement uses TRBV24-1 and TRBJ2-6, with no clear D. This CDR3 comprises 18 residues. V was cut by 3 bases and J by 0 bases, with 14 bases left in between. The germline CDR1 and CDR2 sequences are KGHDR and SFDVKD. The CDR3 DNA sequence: TGTGCCACCAGTGATCCCGTATTAGATGGCTCTGGGGCCAACGTCCTGACTTTC. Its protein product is CATSDPVLDGSGANVLTF.

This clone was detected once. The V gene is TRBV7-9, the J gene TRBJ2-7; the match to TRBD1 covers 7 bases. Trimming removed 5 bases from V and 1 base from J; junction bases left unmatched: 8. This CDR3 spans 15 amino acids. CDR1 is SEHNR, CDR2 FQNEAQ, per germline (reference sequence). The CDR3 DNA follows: TGTGCCAGCAGCCCCACAGGGGATGCATCCTACGAGCAGTACTTC. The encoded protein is CASSPTGDASYEQYF.

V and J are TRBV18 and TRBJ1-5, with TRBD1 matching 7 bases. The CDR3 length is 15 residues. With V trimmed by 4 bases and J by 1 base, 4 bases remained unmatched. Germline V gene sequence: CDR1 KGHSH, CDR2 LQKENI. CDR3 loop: CASSRGTESNQPQHF. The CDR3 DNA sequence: TGTGCCAGCTCACGGGGGACAGAAAGCAATCAGCCCCAGCATTTT.

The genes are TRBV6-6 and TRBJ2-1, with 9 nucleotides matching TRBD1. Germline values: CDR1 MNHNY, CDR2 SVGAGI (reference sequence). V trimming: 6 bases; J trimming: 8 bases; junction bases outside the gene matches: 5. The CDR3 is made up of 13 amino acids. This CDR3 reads CASSRDRAYEQFF. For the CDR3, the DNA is TGTGCCAGCAGCCGGGACAGGGCCTATGAGCAGTTCTTC.

CDR3 protein: CATSALLLADGELFF. The DNA for the CDR3 is TGTGCCACCAGCGCTTTACTACTAGCGGACGGGGAGCTGTTTTTT. The V and J genes are TRBV15 and TRBJ2-2; 8 positions match TRBD2. The CDR3 runs to 15 residues. V lost 5 bases, J lost 7 bases, and 9 bases stayed unmatched. Per germline, CDR1 LNHNV and CDR2 YYDKDF (reference sequence).

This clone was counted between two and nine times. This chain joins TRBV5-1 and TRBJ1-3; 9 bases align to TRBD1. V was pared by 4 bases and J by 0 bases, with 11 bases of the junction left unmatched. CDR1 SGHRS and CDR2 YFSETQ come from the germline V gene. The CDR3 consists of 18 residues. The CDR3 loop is CASSPAGTGPGSGNTIYF. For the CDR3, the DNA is TGCGCCAGCAGCCCCGCCGGGACAGGGCCCGGCTCTGGAAACACCATATATTTT.

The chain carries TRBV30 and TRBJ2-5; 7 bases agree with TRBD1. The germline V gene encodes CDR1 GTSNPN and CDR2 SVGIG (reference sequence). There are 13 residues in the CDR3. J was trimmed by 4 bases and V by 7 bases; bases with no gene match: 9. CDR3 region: CASGLRGRETQYF. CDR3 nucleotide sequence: TGTGCCTCCGGACTTAGGGGGCGAGAGACCCAGTACTTC.

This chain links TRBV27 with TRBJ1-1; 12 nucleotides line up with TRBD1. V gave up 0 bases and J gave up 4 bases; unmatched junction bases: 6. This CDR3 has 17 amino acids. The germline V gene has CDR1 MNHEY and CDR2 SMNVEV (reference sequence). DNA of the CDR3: TGTGCCAGCAGTTTATCGGGACAGGGGGCGGACGCCACTGAAGCTTTCTTT. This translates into CASSLSGQGADATEAFF.

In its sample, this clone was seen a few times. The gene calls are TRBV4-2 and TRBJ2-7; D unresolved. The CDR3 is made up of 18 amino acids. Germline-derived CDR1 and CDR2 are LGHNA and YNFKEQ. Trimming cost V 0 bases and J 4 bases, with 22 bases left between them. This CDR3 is CASSQDLSLGSTIYEQYF. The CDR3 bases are TGTGCCAGCAGCCAAGATTTAAGCCTCGGGTCAACGATTTACGAGCAGTACTTC.

The CDR3 here is CASSLEGPGANEKLFF. The CDR3, as DNA: TGTGCCAGCAGTTTAGAGGGCCCCGGCGCAAATGAAAAACTGTTTTTT. This chain uses TRBV27 with TRBJ1-4; D remains ambiguous. Germline V gene sequence: CDR1 MNHEY, CDR2 SMNVEV (reference sequence). The CDR3 is 16 amino acids. V dropped 2 bases and J dropped 5 bases, with 15 bases sitting between them. Full variable domain (remainder filled in from reference TRBV27 and TRBJ1-4): EAQVTQNPRYLITVTGKKLTVTCSQNMNHEYMSWYRQDPGLGLRQIYYSMNVEVTDKGDVPEGYKVSRKEKRNFPLILESPSPNQTSLYFCASSLEGPGANEKLFFGSGTQLSVL.

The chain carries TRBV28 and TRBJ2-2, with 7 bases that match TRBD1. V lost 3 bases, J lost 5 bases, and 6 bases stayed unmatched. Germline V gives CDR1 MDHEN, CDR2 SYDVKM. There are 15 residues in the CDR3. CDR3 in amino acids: CASSLRGRYTGELFF. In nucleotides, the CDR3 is TGTGCCAGCAGTTTGAGGGGGCGTTATACCGGGGAGCTGTTTTTT.

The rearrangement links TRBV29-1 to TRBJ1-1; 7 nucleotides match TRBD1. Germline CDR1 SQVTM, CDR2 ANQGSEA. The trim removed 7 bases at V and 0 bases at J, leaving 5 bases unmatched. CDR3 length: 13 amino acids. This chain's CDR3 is CSGNRGMNTEAFF. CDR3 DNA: TGCAGCGGTAACAGGGGCATGAACACTGAAGCTTTCTTT.

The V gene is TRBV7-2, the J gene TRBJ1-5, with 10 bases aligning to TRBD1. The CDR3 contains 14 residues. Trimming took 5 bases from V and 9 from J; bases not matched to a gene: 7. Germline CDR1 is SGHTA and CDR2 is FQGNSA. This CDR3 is CASSTRDRGGPQHF. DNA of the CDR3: TGTGCCAGCAGCACCAGGGACAGGGGCGGGCCCCAGCATTTT.

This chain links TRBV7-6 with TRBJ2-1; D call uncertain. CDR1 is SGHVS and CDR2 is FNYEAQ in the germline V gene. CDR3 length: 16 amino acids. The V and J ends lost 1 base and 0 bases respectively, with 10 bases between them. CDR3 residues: CASSLGRLSSYNEQFF. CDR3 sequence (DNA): TGTGCCAGCAGCTTAGGGCGGCTCAGCTCCTACAATGAGCAGTTCTTC.

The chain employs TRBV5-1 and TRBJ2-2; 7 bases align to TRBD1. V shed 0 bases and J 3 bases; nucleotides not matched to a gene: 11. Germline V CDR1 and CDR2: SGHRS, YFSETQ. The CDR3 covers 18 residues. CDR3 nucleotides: TGCGCCAGCAGCTTGGGTGGTCGGACAGGAACCTACACCGGGGAGCTGTTTTTT. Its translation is CASSLGGRTGTYTGELFF.

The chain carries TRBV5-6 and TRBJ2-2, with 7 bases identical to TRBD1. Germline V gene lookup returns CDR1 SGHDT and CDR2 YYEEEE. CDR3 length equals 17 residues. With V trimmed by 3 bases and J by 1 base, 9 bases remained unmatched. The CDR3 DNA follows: TGTGCCAGCAGCTCGCTCGGGACAGACGGGAACACCGGGGAGCTGTTTTTT. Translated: CASSSLGTDGNTGELFF.

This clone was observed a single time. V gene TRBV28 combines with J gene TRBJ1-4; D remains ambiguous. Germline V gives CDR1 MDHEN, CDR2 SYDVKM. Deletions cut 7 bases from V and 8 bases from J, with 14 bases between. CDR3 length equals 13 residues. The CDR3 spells CASNEGRSEKLFF. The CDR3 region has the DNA TGTGCCAGCAATGAGGGCCGGTCGGAAAAACTGTTTTTT.

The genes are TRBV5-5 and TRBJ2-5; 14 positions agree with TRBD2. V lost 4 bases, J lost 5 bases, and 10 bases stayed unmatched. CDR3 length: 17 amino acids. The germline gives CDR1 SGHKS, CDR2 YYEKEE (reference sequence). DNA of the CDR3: TGTGCCAGCAGCCCGCCGGGGACTAGCGGGAGAGGGGAGACCCAGTACTTC. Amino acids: CASSPPGTSGRGETQYF. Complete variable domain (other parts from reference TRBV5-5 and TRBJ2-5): DAGVTQSPTHLIKTRGQQVTLRCSPISGHKSVSWYQQVLGQGPQFIFQYYEKEERGRGNFPDRFSARQFPNYSSELNVNALLLGDSALYLCASSPPGTSGRGETQYFGPGTRLLVL.

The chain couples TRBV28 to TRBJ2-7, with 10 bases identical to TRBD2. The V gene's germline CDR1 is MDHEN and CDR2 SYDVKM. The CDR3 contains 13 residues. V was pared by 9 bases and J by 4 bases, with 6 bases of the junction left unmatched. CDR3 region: CASGAGGRYEQYF. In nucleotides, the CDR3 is TGTGCCAGTGGAGCGGGGGGGAGGTACGAGCAGTACTTC.

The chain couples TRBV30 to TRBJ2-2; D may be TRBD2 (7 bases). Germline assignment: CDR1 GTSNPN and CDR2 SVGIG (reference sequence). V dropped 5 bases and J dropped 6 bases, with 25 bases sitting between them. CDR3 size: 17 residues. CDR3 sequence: CAWYGGGPNNRAGELFF. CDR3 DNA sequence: TGTGCCTGGTACGGGGGAGGGCCGAATAACAGGGCCGGGGAGCTGTTTTTT.